A single T cell receptor (beta chain) is shown here with its context. No cognate antigen has been identified for it. Base qualities are not at hand, and no much larger clone is one base apart. The collaborating institutions used their own protocols to collect whole blood in K2EDTA tubes. Collaborator samples were shipped for TCRbeta analysis as frozen whole blood, isolated PBMCs, or DNA extracted from either sample type. The source of the sample is a study of blood T cell repertoires in COVID-19 (dated by TCRdb to 2020 to 2021). Broadly, across the study: Collaborator samples came from the United States, Italy and Spain and covered acute and convalescent phases of COVID-19. The material from the prospective study consisted of cDNA or gDNA derived from T cells, B-cell-depleted T cells, or PBMCs. Subjects who had been exposed to COVID-19, were actively infected with it, or had recovered from it provided the deeply sampled blood TCRbeta repertoires that made up the dataset. The repertoires were released in a freely available public database intended as a resource for research on the immune response to SARS-CoV-2. Samples were obtained from the ongoing ImmuneRACE study (first 160 participants) and from some 1,200 subjects provided by 6 global collaborators. Sample metadata almost always included a de-identified subject ID, COVID-19 status, age in years and sex. HLA class I and class II types, where available, came from metadata supplied by the sample provider rather than from assay-based typing.

The immunoSEQ Assay, a bias-controlled multiplex PCR, was used to amplify TCRbeta CDR3 regions from genomic DNA. Regarding the original processing steps: The number of nucleated cells in each sample was estimated from the amplification of reference gene primers within the assay. To quantify the absolute abundance of each unique TCRbeta CDR3 rearrangement, sequence reads were collapsed and filtered. Productive Simpson clonality was computed per sample as the square root of Simpson's diversity index over productive rearrangements. TCRdb carries this immuneACCESS record with in-frame sequences only. Its versions omit some clonotypes, under half of them owing to an unresolved V gene in the studies checked, with the rest unexplained. V, J and clone size derive from that table, while D and trimming were established from the DNA sequence. Here the sample has more than 150,000 clones; roughly 90% occur a single time. Clones ranked in the top ten supply roughly 20% of the sample.

What the authors observed across the whole study: The quantity of clinical and demographic metadata differed by source and by participant and was supplied without curation.

The germline V gene (reference sequence) specifies LNHDA as CDR1 and SQIVND as CDR2. The V and J ends are trimmed by 3 bases and 0 bases, leaving 6 bases between them. From the cysteine through the phenylalanine, the CDR3 covers 13 amino acids. Only CDR3 DNA is held: 39 bases, read in frame from base 1. This clonotype was sampled from a man in his sixties or seventies with active or convalescent COVID-19. The V and J segments used are TRBV19 and TRBJ2-7, with the D gene call left open. Material for sequencing was peripheral blood. The bases are TGTGCCAGTAGTATTTGGAGCTCCTACGAGCAGTACTTC. The encoded protein is CASSIWSSYEQYF.